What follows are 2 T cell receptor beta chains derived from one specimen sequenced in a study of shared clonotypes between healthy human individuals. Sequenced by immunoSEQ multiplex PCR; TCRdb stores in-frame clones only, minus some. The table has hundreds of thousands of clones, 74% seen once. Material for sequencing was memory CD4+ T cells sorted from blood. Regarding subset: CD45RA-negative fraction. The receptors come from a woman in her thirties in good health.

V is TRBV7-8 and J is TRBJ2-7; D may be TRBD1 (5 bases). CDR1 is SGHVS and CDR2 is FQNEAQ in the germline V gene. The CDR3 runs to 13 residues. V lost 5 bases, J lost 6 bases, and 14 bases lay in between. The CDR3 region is CASSKTDSREQYF. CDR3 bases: TGTGCCAGCAGCAAGACCGACAGTCGCGAGCAGTACTTC.

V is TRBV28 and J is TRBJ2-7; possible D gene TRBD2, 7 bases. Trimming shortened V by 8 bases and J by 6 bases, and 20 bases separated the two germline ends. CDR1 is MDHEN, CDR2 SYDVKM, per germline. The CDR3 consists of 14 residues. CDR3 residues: CASPPEGEGVEQYF. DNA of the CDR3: TGTGCCAGCCCCCCGGAGGGGGAGGGCGTCGAGCAGTACTTC.